The 7 T cell receptor beta chains given below trace back to one sample, sequenced in a study of T cell changes during pregnancy in multiple sclerosis. Assay used: immunoSEQ multiplex PCR; TCRdb lists only in-frame clones, some missing. Among 30,000 to 35,000 clones listed, around 91% were seen once. Source: CD4+ T cells from peripheral blood mononuclear cells, taken in the third trimester of pregnancy. The source of these receptors is a female donor in good health, enrolled as a control in a pregnancy study.

The chain has TRBV5-1 and TRBJ1-2; TRBD1 matches at 10 bases. This CDR3 spans 15 amino acids. J lost 6 bases, V lost 4 bases, and 9 bases had no gene match. Germline lookup yields CDR1 SGHRS and CDR2 YFSETQ. As DNA, the CDR3 is TGCGCCAGCAGCCCCTCGACAGGGGGCGGACATGGCTACACCTTC. As protein: CASSPSTGGGHGYTF. The whole variable domain, remainder taken from reference TRBV5-1 and TRBJ1-2, is KAGVTQTPRYLIKTRGQQVTLSCSPISGHRSVSWYQQTPGQGLQFLFEYFSETQRNKGNFPGRFSGRQFSNSRSEMNVSTLELGDSALYLCASSPSTGGGHGYTFGSGTRLTVV.

The chain links TRBV11-3 to TRBJ2-7; 9 positions agree with TRBD1. The germline V gene has CDR1 SGHNT and CDR2 YENEEA. Losses at the gene ends were 4 bases for V and 6 bases for J; bases not matched to a gene: 10. The CDR3 contains 15 residues. The CDR3 loop is CASSSDRGVGVEQYF. In nucleotides, the CDR3 is TGTGCCAGCAGCTCGGACAGGGGAGTCGGTGTCGAGCAGTACTTC.

The V and J genes are TRBV19 and TRBJ1-4; D not certain. This CDR3 region has 14 residues. Trimming removed 0 bases from V and 0 bases from J, with 2 bases in between. Germline-derived CDR1 and CDR2 are LNHDA and SQIVND (reference sequence). The CDR3 protein is CASSIDSTNEKLFF. Here the CDR3 DNA reads TGTGCCAGTAGTATAGACTCAACTAATGAAAAACTGTTTTTT.

V is TRBV6-6 and J is TRBJ1-1, with D possibly being TRBD1 (5 bases). Trimming shortened V by 7 bases and J by 1 base, and 7 bases separated the two germline ends. This CDR3 region has 12 residues. Germline lookup yields CDR1 MNHNY and CDR2 SVGAGI (reference sequence). The CDR3 sequence: CASTQGNTEAFF. The CDR3 coding sequence is TGTGCCAGCACTCAGGGGAACACTGAAGCTTTCTTT.

The chain couples TRBV27 to TRBJ2-2; D is perhaps TRBD1 (6 bases). V lost 7 bases to trimming and J lost 3 bases, with 18 bases between them. CDR1 and CDR2 from the germline V gene are MNHEY and SMNVEV (reference sequence). The CDR3 covers 16 residues. The DNA of the CDR3 is TGTGCCAGCAAAGCAGGGGCCTCTTCACACACCGGGGAGCTGTTTTTT. Translated: CASKAGASSHTGELFF.

V is TRBV28 and J is TRBJ1-1, with a possible D match to TRBD1 (6 bases). The CDR3 length is 13 residues. CDR1 and CDR2 from the germline V gene are MDHEN and SYDVKM. Trimming removed 6 bases at V and 0 bases at J, with 8 bases between. The CDR3 is CASRGALNTEAFF. DNA of the CDR3: TGTGCCAGCAGGGGGGCCTTGAACACTGAAGCTTTCTTT.

This clone was detected only once. The genes are TRBV27 and TRBJ1-2; 8 bases are shared with TRBD1. CDR1 and CDR2 (germline): MNHEY, SMNVEV (reference sequence). Trimming cost V 2 bases and J 6 bases; bases outside gene matches: 11. There are 16 residues in the CDR3. The CDR3 DNA is TGTGCCAGCAGTTTAGAGGCAGGGGGCGCAAGAAATGGCTACACCTTC. This gives the protein CASSLEAGGARNGYTF.